The T cell receptor beta chain under discussion was sequenced for a study of blood T cell repertoires in COVID-19. Whole-study context: From the United States, Italy and Spain came samples of acute and convalescent COVID-19. From T cells, B-cell-depleted T cells, or PBMCs came the material, which was cDNA or gDNA.

Under the authors' procedure: Amplification from reference gene primers served as the basis for estimated nucleated cell counts. Profiled with immunoSEQ multiplex PCR; TCRdb holds only in-frame clones, not every one. The V and J calls and clone size are taken from that table; D and trimming were inferred from the DNA. Of 250,000 to 300,000 clones detected, about 90% appear once; the ten largest clones hold roughly 3.6%. Germline V gives CDR1 SQVTM, CDR2 ANQGSEA. The CDR3 has 13 amino acids. V lost 6 bases and J lost 0, with 11 bases in between. The sequence came from a middle-aged woman with acute or convalescent COVID-19. This chain connects TRBV29-1 to TRBJ1-1; weak D call: TRBD1 (6 bases). The sequenced material came from peripheral blood. Here the CDR3 reads CSVVQGVNTEAFF. In DNA, the CDR3 is TGCAGCGTGGTACAGGGCGTGAACACTGAAGCTTTCTTT.